The source of this TCR beta chain is a study of blood T cell repertoires in COVID-19. Study at large: Sites across the United States, Italy and Spain contributed samples from acute and convalescent COVID-19. Sample material is recorded as cDNA or gDNA derived from T cells, B-cell-depleted T cells, or PBMCs.

V was trimmed by 3 bases and J by 1 base, leaving 8 bases between them. Germline V lookup: CDR1 KGHDR, CDR2 SFDVKD. The CDR3 contains 15 residues. Patients at the Seattle site were enrolled during active infection and followed longitudinally. Original data processing: Amplification of reference gene primers provided the estimated nucleated cell counts. Clones were sequenced by immunoSEQ multiplex PCR, and TCRdb holds only the in-frame ones, with some missing. V and J calls and clone size are given by that table; D and trimming were obtained from the DNA. In the table there are 350,000 or so clones, 88% of which are singletons.

The chain employs TRBV24-1 and TRBJ2-2; tentatively, D is TRBD1 (6 bases). This TCR was recovered from a woman between 25 and 40 years old with COVID-19, enrolled during active disease. Sequencing was done on a sample of peripheral blood. The CDR3: CATSDTDRNTGELFF. DNA of the CDR3: TGTGCCACCAGTGATACGGACAGGAACACCGGGGAGCTGTTTTTT.